Included here is one T cell receptor beta chain sequence, with context. Its target is unknown. In the PCR, 60 Vbeta and 13 Jbeta primers were used. Clones were read by immunoSEQ multiplex PCR, and TCRdb kept only the in-frame ones, dropping some. This sample has approximately 160,000 clones; just over 70% occur once, and the top ten carry roughly 4.5%. This entry comes from a study of cytomegalovirus exposure and HLA in healthy donors. Study conclusions and caveats: For presence/absence analyses, sequencing depth was assumed to be roughly uniform across donors. Later analysis showed most CMV-associated TCR beta chains appearing HLA-restricted. A later analysis reported that several of the most significant clusters appeared to be linked to common viral pathogens, among them Epstein-Barr virus.

The CDR3 extends over 17 amino acids. V shed 3 bases, J shed 6 bases, and the junction held 11 bases outside the gene matches. Germline CDR1 and CDR2: SGHVS and FQNEAQ. Sequencing was performed on PBMCs. The chain combines TRBV7-8 with TRBJ1-1; the match to TRBD1 covers 12 bases. The TCR sequence derives from a man between 18 and 35 years old in good health and CMV-seropositive. In DNA form, the CDR3 reads TGTGCCAGCAGCTTTCGAGTCCCGGGACAGGGGGCGGCTGAAGCTTTCTTT. Translated, it gives CASSFRVPGQGAAEAFF.